These T cell receptor beta chains were read from a single sample in a study of a mutant IDH1 vaccine in newly diagnosed glioma. Clones were sequenced by immunoSEQ multiplex PCR, and TCRdb holds only the in-frame ones, with some missing. This sample has approximately 33,000 clones, with 65% to 80% found just once. No antigens are known for them. The sequences come from PBMCs, collected from a glioma patient whose treatment included an IDH1 peptide vaccine. The receptors were gathered from a middle-aged man with glioma. CDR3s include the opening cysteine and the closing phenylalanine or tryptophan. Each record gives: D gene, V gene, clone size, J gene, CDR3 protein, CDR3 DNA. D genes are given only for firm matches. Size values are once, few and many counts, or a class for expanded clones, and some rows have none.

TRBD2	TRBV5-4	NA	TRBJ2-5	CASSLEAGRGETQYF	TGTGCCAGCAGCTTAGAAGCGGGGAGGGGAGAGACCCAGTACTTC
TRBD1	TRBV7-2	NA	TRBJ2-3	CASSLGQSADTQYF	TGTGCCAGCAGCCTGGGACAGTCTGCAGATACGCAGTATTTT
NA	TRBV28	medium-sized	TRBJ1-1	CASSSGLSTEAFF	TGTGCCAGCAGTTCAGGGTTGAGCACTGAAGCTTTCTTT
NA	TRBV7-2	few	TRBJ1-3	CASSPGPSGNTIYF	TGTGCCAGCAGTCCAGGCCCCTCTGGAAACACCATATATTTT
NA	TRBV6-1	NA	TRBJ1-3	CASSESAGRGGNTIYF	TGTGCCAGCAGTGAATCGGCAGGGAGGGGTGGAAACACCATATATTTT
NA	TRBV6-5	few	TRBJ1-5	CASRQSLNQPQHF	TGTGCCAGCCGACAGAGCCTCAATCAGCCCCAGCATTTT
NA	TRBV7-8	once	TRBJ2-3	CASSTYGGPQDTQYF	TGTGCCAGCAGCACTTATGGGGGCCCACAGGATACGCAGTATTTT
TRBD2	TRBV7-2	NA	TRBJ2-1	CASTPLRTSGYNEQFF	TGTGCCAGCACCCCGCTCCGGACTAGCGGTTACAATGAGCAGTTCTTC
NA	TRBV19	few	TRBJ2-2	CASISEGPGLNTGELFF	TGTGCCAGTATTTCTGAGGGTCCTGGATTGAACACCGGGGAGCTGTTTTTT
NA	TRBV6-6	NA	TRBJ2-3	CASSYAQRRSTDTQYF	TGTGCCAGCAGTTACGCCCAGCGGAGAAGCACAGATACGCAGTATTTT
NA	TRBV5-1	NA	TRBJ1-1	CASSPGGTEAFF	TGCGCCAGCAGCCCGGGGGGGACTGAAGCTTTCTTT
NA	TRBV30	NA	TRBJ1-2	CAWSVRKANYGYTF	TGTGCCTGGAGTGTCAGAAAAGCTAACTATGGCTACACCTTC
NA	TRBV28	NA	TRBJ1-1	CASSLRQENTEAFF	TGTGCCAGCAGTCTCCGACAGGAGAACACTGAAGCTTTCTTT
NA	TRBV5-1	NA	TRBJ2-1	CASSLSILVYNEQFF	TGCGCCAGCAGCTTGTCGATCTTGGTTTACAATGAGCAGTTCTTC
NA	TRBV11-2	NA	TRBJ1-1	CASSQPGGGRRAFF	TGTGCCAGCAGCCAACCCGGGGGGGGGCGGAGGGCTTTCTTT
NA	TRBV27	NA	TRBJ2-5	CASMERLRETQYF	TGTGCCAGCATGGAGAGACTAAGGGAGACCCAGTACTTC
TRBD2	TRBV15	NA	TRBJ2-3	CATSRDMGEGRDTQYF	TGTGCCACCAGCAGAGATATGGGGGAGGGCCGAGATACGCAGTATTTT
TRBD1	TRBV28	medium-sized	TRBJ1-2	CASSPGQGYGYTF	TGTGCCAGCAGTCCGGGACAGGGATATGGCTACACCTTC
NA	TRBV30	NA	TRBJ1-1	CAWCSWGVNTEAFF	TGTGCCTGGTGCTCTTGGGGGGTGAACACTGAAGCTTTCTTT
NA	TRBV7-2	NA	TRBJ2-1	CASSIGRGSSYNEQFF	TGTGCCAGCAGCATAGGACGGGGTTCCTCCTACAATGAGCAGTTCTTC
TRBD2	TRBV4-1	NA	TRBJ2-3	CASSTPPATSGSFTDTQYF	TGCGCCAGCAGCACTCCTCCCGCGACTAGCGGGAGCTTCACAGATACGCAGTATTTT
TRBD2	TRBV7-1	once	TRBJ2-7	CASSLRDYGYEQYF	TGTGCCAGCAGCTTACGGGACTACGGCTACGAGCAGTACTTC
NA	TRBV20-1	few	TRBJ2-3	CSASGRDTQYF	TGCAGTGCTAGTGGTAGGGATACGCAGTATTTT
NA	TRBV30	NA	TRBJ1-2	CAGLYPRDNYGYTF	TGTGCCGGGCTTTATCCCCGGGACAACTATGGCTACACCTTC
TRBD1	TRBV5-1	NA	TRBJ2-7	CASSLAQGVNYEQYF	TGCGCCAGCAGCTTGGCCCAGGGGGTAAACTACGAGCAGTACTTC
NA	TRBV28	NA	TRBJ1-4	CASSPLTGTNEKLFF	TGTGCCAGCAGTCCTCTGACCGGGACTAATGAAAAACTGTTTTTT
NA	TRBV7-9	NA	TRBJ2-1	CASSSFPHNEQFF	TGTGCCAGCAGCTCCTTTCCCCACAATGAGCAGTTCTTC